This T cell receptor (beta chain) was obtained from a study of regulatory T cells in long-lasting Graves disease. Whole-study results and caveats: More public clonotypes were shared by persistent patients (around 2,800) than by new patients (roughly 870).

This clonotype was seen ten or more times. Antigen specificity is unknown. Documented time point: newly diagnosed GD, antithyroid drugs for less than 3 months. Isolated PBMC RNA provided the starting material for the TCR library. Combining iRepertoire HTBI primers with Arm-PCR of CDR3 regions, the authors built TCR beta libraries. Via MiXCR, TCRdb re-called the multiplex PCR reads, giving one row per CDR3 protein. The sample includes approximately 440,000 distinct CDR3 sequences, 15% to 20% seen only once; the top ten take more than 10%. V dropped 2 bases and J dropped 4 bases, with 12 bases sitting between them. The CDR3 totals 15 residues. Germline V CDR1 and CDR2: SEHNR, FQNEAQ (reference sequence). These data were also filed under a second study, of T cells in Graves' hyperthyroidism and ophthalmopathy. That source reports: Participants, patients aged 18 to 65, had newly diagnosed hyperthyroidism with a duration under 2 months.

The sequence came from a man between 40 and 49 years old with Graves disease. Sequencing used peripheral blood mononuclear cells (PBMCs), obtained at new diagnosis, from a patient treated with antithyroid drugs. The chain couples TRBV7-9 to TRBJ2-4; the D gene is possibly TRBD1 (5 bases). The CDR3 coding sequence is TGTGCCAGCAGCTTACAGGGATATGATAAAAACATTCAGTACTTC. Residues: CASSLQGYDKNIQYF.